Sequencing of this T cell receptor beta chain was carried out in a study of shared clonotypes between healthy human individuals. V was clipped by 7 bases and J by 0 bases, with 9 bases between them. The CDR3 extends over 14 amino acids. CDR1 MDHEN and CDR2 SYDVKM come from the germline V gene. To note about this clone: What it recognizes is unknown.

Naive CD8 cells, CD45RO-negative and positively selected for CCR7, excluded terminally differentiated effector memory CD45RA+ cells. Sequenced by immunoSEQ multiplex PCR; TCRdb stores in-frame clones only, minus some. The sample yields 500,000 to 700,000 clones, 90% to 95% seen once. Study-wide findings and caveats: Sharing across four donors was highest in naive CD4 (roughly 5%) and lowest in memory CD8 (around 0.4%).

This receptor was taken from a woman aged 25 to 39 in good health. The sample consisted of naive CD8+ T cells sorted from blood. The gene calls are TRBV28 and TRBJ2-2; D unclear. CDR3 loop: CASKLLTNTGELFF. The CDR3 region has the DNA TGTGCCAGCAAACTATTAACGAACACCGGGGAGCTGTTTTTT.